A single T cell receptor beta chain is shown here with its context. Taking its sample share into account, this clonotype is medium-sized (0.01 to 0.1%). The antigen this receptor binds is unknown. Base qualities are not recorded, but no much larger clone differs from it by a single base. The reads were generated on an Illumina MiSeq. TCRdb redid the processing of the public reads, applying fastp at Q25 and MiXCR, and retained in-frame beta chains. Rows with a matching CDR3 protein are joined into one entry that keeps the most common DNA and genes. The sample table contains approximately 4,500 distinct CDR3 sequences; only one count was recorded for roughly 7.5% of them. In total, the top ten clones hold around 8.2% of the sample. This sample was taken from a study. Reading from cysteine to phenylalanine, the CDR3 counts 14 amino acids. The entry retains the CDR3 DNA only, 42 bases that are in frame from base 1. The germline V gene supplies CDR1 SGHRS and CDR2 YFSETQ. V lost 0 bases and J lost 0 bases; the stretch between them is 6 bases long.

Sequenced input: CD4+ T cells from synovial fluid. This TCR was sampled from a human donor with rheumatoid arthritis. The V gene is TRBV5-1 and the J gene is TRBJ2-5; the D gene cannot be resolved reliably. The CDR3 in this case is CASSLGGYQETQYF. Read as DNA, the sequence is TGCGCCAGCAGCTTGGGAGGCTACCAAGAGACCCAGTACTTC. Here the CDR3 is joined to the reference TRBV5-1 and TRBJ2-5 genes, and the full variable domain is: KAGVTQTPRYLIKTRGQQVTLSCSPISGHRSVSWYQQTPGQGLQFLFEYFSETQRNKGNFPGRFSGRQFSNSRSEMNVSTLELGDSALYLCASSLGGYQETQYFGPGTRLLVL.